Following are 9 T cell receptor beta chains from one sample sequenced in a study of technical replicates of blood from a few donors. Method: immunoSEQ multiplex PCR; TCRdb's copy keeps in-frame clones and lacks some. Counted here are approximately 99,000 clones, about 96% occurring once; the ten biggest clones make up more than 0.2%. The sample comprised T cells isolated from PBMCs. The receptor source for this set is a human donor in good health.

This rearrangement joins TRBV7-4 to TRBJ1-1, with TRBD1 as a possible D gene (5 bases). Germline V CDR1 and CDR2: SGHVT, SQSDAQ. CDR3 length: 12 residues. V lost 8 bases and J 3 bases, leaving 10 bases between the germline ends. As DNA, the CDR3 is TGTGCCAGCGGGGCTTTGGACACTGAAGCTTTCTTT. Translated: CASGALDTEAFF.

The V and J genes are TRBV27 and TRBJ2-7, with D hard to call. There are 12 residues in the CDR3. Germline V gives CDR1 MNHEY, CDR2 SMNVEV (reference sequence). Trimming stripped 6 bases from V and 2 bases from J, with 8 bases between. CDR3 sequence: CASSHSTYEQYF. Written as DNA, the CDR3 is TGTGCCAGCAGCCACTCGACCTACGAGCAGTACTTC.

V and J are TRBV7-9 and TRBJ2-7, with 7 positions matching TRBD1. Germline lookup yields CDR1 SEHNR and CDR2 FQNEAQ (reference sequence). This CDR3 comprises 13 residues. J gave up 4 bases and V 3 bases, and 3 bases lay outside the gene matches. The CDR3 DNA reads TGTGCCAGCAGCTTCGGGACAGTTTACGAGCAGTACTTC. Its protein product is CASSFGTVYEQYF.

The genes are TRBV6-5 and TRBJ2-1; TRBD2 matches at 12 bases. Trimming cost V 3 bases and J 9 bases; bases outside gene matches: 6. The CDR3 has 15 amino acids. Germline V lookup: CDR1 MNHEY, CDR2 SVGAGI. The DNA of the CDR3 is TGTGCCAGCAGTTATCTGTCTAGCGGGGGGGCTGAGCAGTTCTTC. Protein: CASSYLSSGGAEQFF.

This clone has more than one count but fewer than ten. The rearrangement joins TRBV18 to TRBJ1-2; no reliable D call. Germline lookup yields CDR1 KGHSH and CDR2 LQKENI. The CDR3 loop spans 15 amino acids. Trimming removed 0 bases from V and 2 bases from J, with 10 bases in between. Here the CDR3 reads CASSPPGAENYGYTF. In DNA, the CDR3 is TGTGCCAGCTCACCACCGGGAGCAGAGAACTATGGCTACACCTTC.

This chain joins TRBV19 and TRBJ1-1, with a weak D call TRBD1 (5 bases). CDR3 size: 13 residues. Trimming cost V 5 bases and J 5 bases, with 12 bases left between them. Germline loops: CDR1 LNHDA, CDR2 SQIVND (reference sequence). Written as DNA, the CDR3 is TGTGCCAGTAGTCTAGGGGCCTGGACTGAAGCTTTCTTT. Its translation: CASSLGAWTEAFF.

This sequence joins TRBV19 and TRBJ1-2; 8 bases map to TRBD1. V gave up 3 bases and J gave up 4 bases; unmatched junction bases: 4. Germline V CDR1 and CDR2: LNHDA, SQIVND (reference sequence). The CDR3 runs 14 residues. The CDR3 sequence is CASSITDRAYGYTF. The CDR3 bases are TGTGCCAGTAGTATCACGGACAGGGCCTATGGCTACACCTTC.

The chain employs TRBV4-2 and TRBJ2-7; the D gene is possibly TRBD2 (5 bases). The CDR3 sequence is 19 residues long. Trimming removed 1 base at V and 3 bases at J, with 25 bases between. Germline CDR1 reads LGHNA; CDR2 reads YNFKEQ. Here the CDR3 reads CASSQVGLAAKSEHYEQYF. The DNA of the CDR3 is TGTGCCAGCAGCCAAGTAGGGCTAGCAGCGAAGTCAGAACACTACGAGCAGTACTTC.

The V and J genes are TRBV27 and TRBJ1-5; 9 bases match TRBD1. Trimming removed 4 bases from V and 5 bases from J; junction bases left unmatched: 6. This CDR3 region has 15 residues. Germline V gene data show CDR1 as MNHEY and CDR2 as SMNVEV (reference sequence). The CDR3 nucleotides read TGTGCCAGCAGTTCACAGGGGGCCGCCCATCAGCCCCAGCATTTT. This codes for CASSSQGAAHQPQHF.